The 9 T cell receptor beta chains below come from one sample, sequenced in a study of CD8 T cells in ankylosing spondylitis. Each CDR3 protein gets one entry after TCRdb re-called the 5' RACE reads with MiXCR. The sample comprises around 100,000 distinct CDR3 sequences, approximately 25% of which are singletons, and roughly an eighth rests with the top ten. Material: synovial fluid, either unsorted or a sorted T cell fraction (not recorded which). Receptors were obtained from a male donor with ankylosing spondylitis.

This clonotype was found once. The V call is TRBV29-1, the J call TRBJ1-1; 9 bases are shared with TRBD1. CDR1 is SQVTM and CDR2 is ANQGSEA in the germline V gene. The CDR3 is 14 amino acids. Losses at the gene ends were 4 bases for V and 11 bases for J; bases not matched to a gene: 14. The CDR3 DNA follows: TGCAGCGTTGGGGGACAGGGTCAGCGGGTGCCCGCTTTCTTT. Translating it yields CSVGGQGQRVPAFF.

The gene calls are TRBV6-6 and TRBJ2-3; D tentatively reads TRBD1 or TRBD2 (5 bases each). Germline V CDR1 and CDR2: MNHNY, SVGAGI (reference sequence). The CDR3 has 12 amino acids. The V and J ends lost 6 bases and 4 bases respectively, with 8 bases between them. The DNA for the CDR3 is TGTGCCAGCAGGCAGGGACCAGATACGCAGTATTTT. This codes for CASRQGPDTQYF.

The chain employs TRBV7-8 and TRBJ1-1; the match to TRBD1 covers 7 bases. V lost 4 bases, J lost 2 bases, and 13 bases stayed unmatched. The CDR3 runs to 17 residues. Germline V lookup: CDR1 SGHVS, CDR2 FQNEAQ. The CDR3 region has the DNA TGTGCCAGCAGCTCGCCGGGACAGCTACTCAAAAACACTGAAGCTTTCTTT. This encodes CASSSPGQLLKNTEAFF.

The chain recombines TRBV25-1 with TRBJ2-2; TRBD1 agrees at 8 bases. The CDR3 is 17 amino acids. Germline V gives CDR1 MGHDK, CDR2 SYGVNS. V lost 2 bases and J lost 3; bases outside the gene matches: 8. This CDR3 is CASSETTGQGYTGELFF. CDR3 nucleotides: TGTGCCAGCAGTGAAACTACAGGACAGGGTTACACCGGGGAGCTGTTTTTT.

This clonotype was found a few times. This rearrangement joins TRBV10-3 to TRBJ2-3; 7 bases agree with TRBD2. The trim removed 5 bases at V and 6 bases at J, leaving 2 bases unmatched. Germline CDR1 and CDR2: ENHRY and SYGVKD. This CDR3 is 12 amino acids long. CDR3 nucleotides: TGTGCCATCAGTACTAGCGCCGATACGCAGTATTTT. Protein sequence: CAISTSADTQYF.

This clonotype was observed many times. This chain connects TRBV10-2 to TRBJ1-5; possibly TRBD1 for D (6 bases). Between the trimmed V and J ends, which lost 2 bases and 6 bases, there was a span of 17 bases. This CDR3 contains 16 residues. Per germline, CDR1 WSHSY and CDR2 SAAADI. The CDR3 protein is CASSEGPGQGSQPQHF. The CDR3 DNA reads as TGCGCCAGCAGTGAGGGCCCGGGCCAGGGGAGTCAGCCCCAGCATTTT.

The rearrangement uses TRBV6-1 and TRBJ2-5, with 10 nucleotides matching TRBD2. With V trimmed by 4 bases and J by 3 bases, 2 bases remained unmatched. Germline-derived CDR1 and CDR2 are MNHNS and SASEGT. The CDR3 sequence is 14 residues long. Here the CDR3 DNA reads TGTGCCAGCAGTGTCACTAGCGGGAAAGAGACCCAGTACTTC. This sequence encodes CASSVTSGKETQYF.

This clonotype has a handful of counts. The chain carries TRBV29-1 and TRBJ2-7, with 7 positions matching TRBD1. This CDR3 is 13 amino acids long. Per the germline V gene, CDR1 is SQVTM and CDR2 is ANQGSEA. Trimming at V came to 1 base and at J to 3 bases, leaving 3 bases not matched to a gene. Here the CDR3 reads CSVEGTGGYEQYF. In DNA form, the CDR3 reads TGCAGCGTTGAAGGGACAGGAGGCTACGAGCAGTACTTC.

The gene calls are TRBV5-1 and TRBJ2-1, with TRBD2 matching 13 bases. This CDR3 is built from 16 residues. With V trimmed by 4 bases and J by 9 bases, 10 bases remained unmatched. Germline CDR1 and CDR2: SGHRS and YFSETQ. The CDR3 loop is CASSNVLAGGPSEQFF. The DNA for the CDR3 is TGCGCCAGCAGCAACGTACTAGCGGGAGGGCCCTCTGAGCAGTTCTTC.